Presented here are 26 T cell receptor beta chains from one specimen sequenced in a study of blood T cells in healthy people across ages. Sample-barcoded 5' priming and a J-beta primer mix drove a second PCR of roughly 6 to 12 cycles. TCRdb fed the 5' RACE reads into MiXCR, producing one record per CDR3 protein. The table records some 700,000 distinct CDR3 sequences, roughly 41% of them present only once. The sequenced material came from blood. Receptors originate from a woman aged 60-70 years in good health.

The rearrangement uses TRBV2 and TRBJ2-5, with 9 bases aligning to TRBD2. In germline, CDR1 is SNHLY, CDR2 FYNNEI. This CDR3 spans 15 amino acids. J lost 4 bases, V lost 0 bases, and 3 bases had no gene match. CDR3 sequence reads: CASSEAGTSIETQYF. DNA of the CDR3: TGTGCCAGCAGTGAAGCGGGGACTAGCATAGAGACCCAGTACTTC.

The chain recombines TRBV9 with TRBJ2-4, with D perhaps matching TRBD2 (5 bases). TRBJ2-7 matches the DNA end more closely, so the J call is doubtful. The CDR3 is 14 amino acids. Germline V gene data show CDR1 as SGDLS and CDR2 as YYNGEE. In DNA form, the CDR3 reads TGTGCCAGCAGCACAGCGGAGTCAGGCTACGAGCAGTACTTC. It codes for CASSTAESGYEQYF.

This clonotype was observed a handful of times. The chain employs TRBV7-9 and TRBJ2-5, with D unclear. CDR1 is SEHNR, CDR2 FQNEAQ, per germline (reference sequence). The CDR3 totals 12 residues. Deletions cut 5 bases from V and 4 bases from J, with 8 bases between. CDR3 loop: CASSPSIETQYF. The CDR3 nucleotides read TGTGCCAGCAGCCCCTCGATAGAGACCCAGTACTTC.

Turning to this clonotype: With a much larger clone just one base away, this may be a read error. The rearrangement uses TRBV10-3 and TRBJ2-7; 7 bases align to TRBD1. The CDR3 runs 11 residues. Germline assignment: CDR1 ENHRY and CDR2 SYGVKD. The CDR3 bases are TGTGCCATCGGGACAGCCTACGTGCAGTACTTC. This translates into CAIGTAYVQYF.

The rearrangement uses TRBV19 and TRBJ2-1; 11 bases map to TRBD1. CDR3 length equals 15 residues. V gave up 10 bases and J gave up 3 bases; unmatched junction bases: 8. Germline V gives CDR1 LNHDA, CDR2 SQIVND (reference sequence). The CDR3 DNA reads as TGTGCCACCAACTACGGGACAGGGGGCTACAATGAGCAGTTCTTC. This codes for CATNYGTGGYNEQFF.

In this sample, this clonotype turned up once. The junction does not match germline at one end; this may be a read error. CDR3 sequence reads: CASIRQATNEKQFF. The CDR3 nucleotides are TGTGCCAGCATTCGACAGGCAACTAATGAAAAACAGTTTTTT. The chain links TRBV2 to TRBJ1-4; TRBD1 might be the D (6 bases). This CDR3 is built from 14 residues. Germline V gene sequence: CDR1 SNHLY, CDR2 FYNNEI.

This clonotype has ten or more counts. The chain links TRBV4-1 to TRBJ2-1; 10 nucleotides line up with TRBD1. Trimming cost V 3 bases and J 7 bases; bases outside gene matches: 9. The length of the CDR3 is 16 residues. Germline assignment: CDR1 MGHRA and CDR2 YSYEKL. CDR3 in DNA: TGCGCCAGCAGCCACCAAGGAGACAGGGGGCGAAATGAGCAGTTCTTC. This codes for CASSHQGDRGRNEQFF.

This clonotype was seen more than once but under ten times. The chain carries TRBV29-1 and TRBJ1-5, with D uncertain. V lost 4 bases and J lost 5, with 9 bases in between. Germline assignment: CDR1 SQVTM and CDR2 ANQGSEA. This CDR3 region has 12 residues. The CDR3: CSVGERDQPQHF. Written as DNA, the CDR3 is TGCAGCGTTGGGGAGAGGGATCAGCCCCAGCATTTT.

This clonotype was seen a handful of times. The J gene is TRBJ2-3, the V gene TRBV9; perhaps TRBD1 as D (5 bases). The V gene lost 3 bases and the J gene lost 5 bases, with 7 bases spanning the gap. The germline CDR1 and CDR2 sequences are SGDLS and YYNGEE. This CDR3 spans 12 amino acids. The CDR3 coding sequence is TGTGCCAGCAGCGGCAGGGTAGATACGCAGTATTTT. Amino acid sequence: CASSGRVDTQYF.

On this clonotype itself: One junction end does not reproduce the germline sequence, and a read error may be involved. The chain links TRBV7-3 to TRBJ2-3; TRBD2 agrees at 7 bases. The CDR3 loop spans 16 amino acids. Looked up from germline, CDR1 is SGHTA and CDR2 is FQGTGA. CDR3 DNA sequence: TGTGCCAGCAGCCAAGGGGCCGGGGGGAGCACAGATATGCAGTATTTT. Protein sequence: CASSQGAGGSTDMQYF.

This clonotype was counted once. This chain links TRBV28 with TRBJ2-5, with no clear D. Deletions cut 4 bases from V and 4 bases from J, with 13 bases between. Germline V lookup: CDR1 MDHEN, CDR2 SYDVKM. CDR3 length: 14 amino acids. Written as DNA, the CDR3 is TGTGCCAGCAGTTCCGACTCGACGGGAGAGACCCAGTACTTC. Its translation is CASSSDSTGETQYF.

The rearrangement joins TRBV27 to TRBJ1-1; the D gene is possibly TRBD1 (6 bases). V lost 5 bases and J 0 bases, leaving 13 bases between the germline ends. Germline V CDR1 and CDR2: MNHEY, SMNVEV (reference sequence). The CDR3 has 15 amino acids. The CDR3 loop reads CASSLFDRMNTEAFF. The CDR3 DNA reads TGTGCCAGCAGTCTCTTCGACAGGATGAACACTGAAGCTTTCTTT.

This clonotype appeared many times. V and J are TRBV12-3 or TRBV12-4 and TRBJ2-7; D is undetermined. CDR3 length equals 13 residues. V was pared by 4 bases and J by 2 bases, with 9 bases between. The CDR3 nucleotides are TGTGCCAGCAGTTATAGAGTCGCCTACGAGCAGTACTTC. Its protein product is CASSYRVAYEQYF.

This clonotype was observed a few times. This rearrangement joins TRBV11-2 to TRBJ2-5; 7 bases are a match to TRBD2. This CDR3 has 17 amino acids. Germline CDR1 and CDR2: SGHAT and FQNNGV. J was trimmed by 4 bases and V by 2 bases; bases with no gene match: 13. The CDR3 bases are TGTGCCAGCAGCTTAATGGGGGGAGGGAGCCCAACAGAGACCCAGTACTTC. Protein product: CASSLMGGGSPTETQYF.

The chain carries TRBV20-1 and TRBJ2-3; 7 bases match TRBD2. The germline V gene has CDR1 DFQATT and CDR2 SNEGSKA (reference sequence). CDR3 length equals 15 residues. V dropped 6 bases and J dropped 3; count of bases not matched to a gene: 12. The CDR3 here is CSASPAGRETDTQYF. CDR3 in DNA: TGCAGTGCCAGCCCAGCGGGAAGAGAGACAGATACGCAGTATTTT.

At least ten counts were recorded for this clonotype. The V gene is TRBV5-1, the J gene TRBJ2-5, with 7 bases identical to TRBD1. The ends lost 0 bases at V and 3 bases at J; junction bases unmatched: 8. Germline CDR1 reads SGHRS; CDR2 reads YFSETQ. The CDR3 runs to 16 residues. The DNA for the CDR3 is TGCGCCAGCAGCTTGGGTGACAGGGCTCTTGAAGAGACCCAGTACTTC. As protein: CASSLGDRALEETQYF.

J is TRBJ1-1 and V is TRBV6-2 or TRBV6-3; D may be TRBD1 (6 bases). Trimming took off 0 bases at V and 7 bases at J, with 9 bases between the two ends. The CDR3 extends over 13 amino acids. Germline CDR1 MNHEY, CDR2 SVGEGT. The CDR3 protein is CASSYSGTCEAFF. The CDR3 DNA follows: TGTGCCAGCAGTTACTCCGGGACATGTGAAGCTTTCTTT.

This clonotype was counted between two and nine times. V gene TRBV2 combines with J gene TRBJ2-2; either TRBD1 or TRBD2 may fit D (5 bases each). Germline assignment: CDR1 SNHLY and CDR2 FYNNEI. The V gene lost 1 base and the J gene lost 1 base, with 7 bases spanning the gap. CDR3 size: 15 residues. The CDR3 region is CASSEGDLNTGELFF. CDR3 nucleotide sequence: TGTGCCAGCAGTGAAGGGGACCTGAACACCGGGGAGCTGTTTTTT. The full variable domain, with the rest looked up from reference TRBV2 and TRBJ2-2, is EPEVTQTPSHQVTQMGQEVILRCVPISNHLYFYWYRQILGQKVEFLVSFYNNEISEKSEIFDDQFSVERPDGSNFTLKIRSTKLEDSAMYFCASSEGDLNTGELFFGEGSRLTVL.

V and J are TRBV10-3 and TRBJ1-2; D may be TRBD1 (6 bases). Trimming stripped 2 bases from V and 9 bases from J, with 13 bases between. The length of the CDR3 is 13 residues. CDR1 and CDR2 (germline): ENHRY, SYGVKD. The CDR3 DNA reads TGTGCCATCAGTGAGGAGGAACAGGGCCGCTACACCTTC. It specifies CAISEEEQGRYTF.

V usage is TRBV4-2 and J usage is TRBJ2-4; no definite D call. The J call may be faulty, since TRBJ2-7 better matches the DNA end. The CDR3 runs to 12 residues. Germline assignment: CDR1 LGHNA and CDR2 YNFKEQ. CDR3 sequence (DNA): TGTGCCAGCAGCCAGATGGAACACGAGCAGTACTTC. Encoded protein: CASSQMEHEQYF.

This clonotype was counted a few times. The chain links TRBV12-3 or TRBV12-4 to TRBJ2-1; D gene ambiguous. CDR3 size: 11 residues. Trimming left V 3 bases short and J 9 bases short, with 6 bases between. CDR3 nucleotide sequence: TGTGCCAGCAGTTTTATATCTGAGCAGTTCTTC. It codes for CASSFISEQFF.

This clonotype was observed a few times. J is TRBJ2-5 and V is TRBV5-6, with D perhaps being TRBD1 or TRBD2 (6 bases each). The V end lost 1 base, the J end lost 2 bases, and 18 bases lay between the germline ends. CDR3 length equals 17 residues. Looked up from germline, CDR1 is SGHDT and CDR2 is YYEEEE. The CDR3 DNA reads TGTGCCAGCAGCTTGTGGTTGTTAGGAGGGGGACAAGAGACCCAGTACTTC. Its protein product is CASSLWLLGGGQETQYF.

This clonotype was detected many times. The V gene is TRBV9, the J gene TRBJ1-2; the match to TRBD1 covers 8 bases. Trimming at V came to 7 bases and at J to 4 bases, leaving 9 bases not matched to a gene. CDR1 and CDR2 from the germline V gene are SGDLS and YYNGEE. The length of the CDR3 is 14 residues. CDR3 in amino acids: CASRGQGDIYGYTF. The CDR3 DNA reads TGTGCCAGCCGCGGACAGGGAGATATCTATGGCTACACCTTC.

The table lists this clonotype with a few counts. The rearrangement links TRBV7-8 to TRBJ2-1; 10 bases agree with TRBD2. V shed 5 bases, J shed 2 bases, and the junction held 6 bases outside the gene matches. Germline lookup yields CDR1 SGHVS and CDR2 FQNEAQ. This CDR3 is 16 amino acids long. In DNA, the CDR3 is TGTGCCAGCAGCCTGCCCGGGACTAGCGCCTACAATGAGCAGTTCTTC. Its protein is CASSLPGTSAYNEQFF.

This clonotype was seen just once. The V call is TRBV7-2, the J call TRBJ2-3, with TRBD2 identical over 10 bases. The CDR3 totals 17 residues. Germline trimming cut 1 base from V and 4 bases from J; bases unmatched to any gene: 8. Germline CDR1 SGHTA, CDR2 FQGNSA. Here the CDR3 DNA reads TGTGCCAGCAGCTTAGTCTCTAGCGGGAGTGGGGCAGATACGCAGTATTTT. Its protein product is CASSLVSSGSGADTQYF.

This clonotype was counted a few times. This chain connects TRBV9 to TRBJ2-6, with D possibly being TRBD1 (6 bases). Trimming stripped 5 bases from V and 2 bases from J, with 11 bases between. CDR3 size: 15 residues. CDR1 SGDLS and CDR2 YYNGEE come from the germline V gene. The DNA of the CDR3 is TGTGCCAGCAGGCCGGGACATACTGGGGCCAACGTCCTGACTTTC. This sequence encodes CASRPGHTGANVLTF.